The sequence of this TCR beta chain was determined in a study of shared clonotypes between healthy human individuals. The V segment lost 2 bases and the J segment 7 bases; nucleotides outside the gene matches: 12. Germline CDR1 SGHTA, CDR2 FQGNSA. This CDR3 has 16 residues. Here immunoSEQ multiplex PCR was the method, and the copy in TCRdb shows in-frame clones only, minus some. The sample lists nearly 750,000 clones; 72% were seen once. The chain employs TRBV7-2 and TRBJ2-5; 8 bases are shared with TRBD2. The origin of this receptor is a young woman in good health. Specimen: memory CD4+ T cells sorted from blood. Subset noted: CD45RA-negative fraction. CDR3 loop: CASSLNALADALTQYF. CDR3 in DNA: TGTGCCAGCAGCTTAAATGCACTAGCGGACGCTTTGACCCAGTACTTC.